This entry concerns a single TCR beta chain. The antigen it recognizes is unknown. Nothing much larger sits one base from this clone, and base qualities are not available. The sample belongs to a study of blood T cell repertoires in COVID-19 (dated by TCRdb to about 2020). Some background on the complete study: Collaborator samples came from the United States, Italy and Spain and covered acute and convalescent phases of COVID-19. The material from the prospective study consisted of cDNA or gDNA derived from T cells, B-cell-depleted T cells, or PBMCs. Subjects who had been exposed to COVID-19, were actively infected with it, or had recovered from it provided the deeply sampled blood TCRbeta repertoires that made up the dataset. The repertoires were released in a freely available public database intended as a resource for research on the immune response to SARS-CoV-2. Samples came from the ongoing ImmuneRACE study (first 160 participants) plus 1,254 subjects from 6 global collaborators. Nearly every sample came with metadata listing a de-identified subject ID, COVID-19 status, age in years and sex. Where available, HLA class I and class II types were obtained from metadata supplied by the sample provider rather than from assay-based typing.

Results and caveats for the whole study, not just this receptor: Clinical and demographic metadata were provided uncurated, with the amount varying by source and participant.

The CDR3 holds 12 amino acids from the cysteine to the phenylalanine. The retained sequence is limited to the CDR3, 36 bases, with the frame set at the first base. According to the germline V gene (reference sequence), CDR1 reads GTSNPN and CDR2 reads SVGIG. The germline V and J ends show losses of 4 bases and 7 bases respectively, and no gene match explains 6 bases of the junction. At one collaborating source in Seattle, patients were enrolled during active infection and were followed longitudinally through the course of disease. Whole blood was collected in K2EDTA tubes by collaborating institutions according to the institutions' own protocols. For TCRbeta analysis, collaborators shipped samples in one of three forms: frozen whole blood, isolated PBMCs, or DNA extracted from either of those sample types. The immunoSEQ Assay, a bias-controlled multiplex PCR, was used to amplify TCRbeta CDR3 regions from genomic DNA. Per the source publication's procedure: Nucleated cell counts per sample were estimated from amplification of reference gene primers within the assay. To quantify the absolute abundance of each unique TCRbeta CDR3 rearrangement, sequence reads were collapsed and filtered. For each sample, productive Simpson clonality was calculated by taking the square root of Simpson's diversity index across productive rearrangements. The source is immuneACCESS, and TCRdb retained only in-frame sequences with V and J called. Part of the clones is not carried over; for the studies checked, unresolved V genes explain less than half of this, and the remainder is unexplained. V, J and clone size are those of that table, while D and trimming were read from the DNA. Within this sample are a few hundred thousand clones, with 80% to 90% of them counted one time only. Approximately 10% of the sample rests with the top ten.

The sequencing input was peripheral blood. The chain is made from TRBV30 and TRBJ1-2, with 7 central nucleotides matching TRBD1. This receptor was taken from a woman in her 70s with COVID-19, enrolled during active disease. The CDR3 region has the sequence CAWTPQGGGYTF. In nucleotide form, the sequence is TGTGCCTGGACTCCTCAGGGGGGTGGCTACACCTTC.